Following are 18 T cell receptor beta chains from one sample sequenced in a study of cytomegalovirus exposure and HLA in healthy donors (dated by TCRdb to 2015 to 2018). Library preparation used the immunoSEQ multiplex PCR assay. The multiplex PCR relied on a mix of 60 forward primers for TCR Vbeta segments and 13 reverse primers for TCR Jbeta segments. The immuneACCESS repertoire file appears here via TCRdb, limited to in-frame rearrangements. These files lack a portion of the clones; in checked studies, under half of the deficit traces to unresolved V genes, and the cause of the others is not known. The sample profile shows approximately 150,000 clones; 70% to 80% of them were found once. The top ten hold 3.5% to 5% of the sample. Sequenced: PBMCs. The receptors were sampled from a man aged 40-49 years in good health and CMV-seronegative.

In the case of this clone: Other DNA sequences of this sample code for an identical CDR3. The CDR3 loop is CASSSQGNQPQHF. The CDR3 coding sequence is TGTGCCAGCAGTTCCCAGGGAAATCAGCCCCAGCATTTT. The V call is TRBV6-5, the J call TRBJ1-5; D is possibly TRBD1 (5 bases). Germline-derived CDR1 and CDR2 are MNHEY and SVGAGI. The CDR3 is 13 amino acids. Trimming took 4 bases from V and 4 from J, leaving 8 bases between them.

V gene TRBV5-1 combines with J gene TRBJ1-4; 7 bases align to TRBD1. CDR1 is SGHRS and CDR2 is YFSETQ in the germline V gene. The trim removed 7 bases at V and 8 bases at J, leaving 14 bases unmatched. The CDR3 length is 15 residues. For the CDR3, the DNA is TGCGCCAGCCGAAGTGCCGGGACAGTAATGGAAAAACTGTTTTTT. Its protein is CASRSAGTVMEKLFF.

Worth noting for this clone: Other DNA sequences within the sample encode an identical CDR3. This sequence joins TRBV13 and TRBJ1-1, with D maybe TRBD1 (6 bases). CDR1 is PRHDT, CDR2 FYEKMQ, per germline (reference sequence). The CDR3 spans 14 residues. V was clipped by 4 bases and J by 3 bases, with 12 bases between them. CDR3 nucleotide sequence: TGTGCCAGCAGCTCCCGACAGGTGGACACTGAAGCTTTCTTT. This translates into CASSSRQVDTEAFF.

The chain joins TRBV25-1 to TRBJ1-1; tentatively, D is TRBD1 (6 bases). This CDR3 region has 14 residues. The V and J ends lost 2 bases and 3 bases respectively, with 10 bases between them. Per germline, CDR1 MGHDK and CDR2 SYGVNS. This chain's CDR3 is CASSETQGHTEAFF. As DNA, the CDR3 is TGTGCCAGCAGTGAAACCCAGGGGCACACTGAAGCTTTCTTT.

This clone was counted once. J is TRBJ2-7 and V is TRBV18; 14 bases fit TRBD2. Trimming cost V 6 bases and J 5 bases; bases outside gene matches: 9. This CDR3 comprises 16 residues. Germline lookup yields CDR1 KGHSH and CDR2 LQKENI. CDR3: CASSQTSGGAWDEQYF. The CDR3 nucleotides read TGTGCCAGCTCCCAGACTAGCGGGGGGGCCTGGGACGAGCAGTACTTC.

CDR3 sequence: CASSILQGYEQYF. The CDR3 region has the DNA TGTGCCAGTAGTATCCTCCAGGGCTACGAGCAGTACTTC. V usage is TRBV19 and J usage is TRBJ2-7, with D perhaps TRBD1 (5 bases). V lost 3 bases and J 3 bases, leaving 9 bases between the germline ends. In germline, CDR1 is LNHDA, CDR2 SQIVND (reference sequence). The CDR3 contains 13 residues.

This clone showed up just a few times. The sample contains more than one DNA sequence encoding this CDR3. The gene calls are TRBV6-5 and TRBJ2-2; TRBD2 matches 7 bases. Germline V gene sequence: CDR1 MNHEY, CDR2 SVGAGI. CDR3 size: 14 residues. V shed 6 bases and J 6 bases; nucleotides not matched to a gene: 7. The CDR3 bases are TGTGCCAGCAGGGGAGGGAGGGTTCCCGGGGAGCTGTTTTTT. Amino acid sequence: CASRGGRVPGELFF.

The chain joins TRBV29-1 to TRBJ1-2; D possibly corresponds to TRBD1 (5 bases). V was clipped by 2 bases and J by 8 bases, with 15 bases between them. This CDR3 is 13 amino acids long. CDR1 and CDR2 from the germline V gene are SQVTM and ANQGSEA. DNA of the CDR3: TGCAGCGTTGAATCCTCAGGGATGGGCGGCTACACCTTC. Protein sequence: CSVESSGMGGYTF.

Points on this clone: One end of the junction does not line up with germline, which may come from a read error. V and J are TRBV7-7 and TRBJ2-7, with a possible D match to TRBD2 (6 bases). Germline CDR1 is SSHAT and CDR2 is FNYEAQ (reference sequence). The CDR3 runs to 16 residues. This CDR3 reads CASRPLEGSKSYQQYF. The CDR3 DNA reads TGTGCTAGCAGACCCCTGGAGGGGAGCAAGTCCTACCAGCAGTACTTC.

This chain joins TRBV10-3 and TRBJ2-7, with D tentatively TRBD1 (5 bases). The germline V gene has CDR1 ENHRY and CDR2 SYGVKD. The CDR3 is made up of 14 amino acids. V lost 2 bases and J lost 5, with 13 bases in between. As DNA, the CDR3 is TGTGCCATCAGTGAGCCGGGCAGGGCGGACGAGCAGTACTTC. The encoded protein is CAISEPGRADEQYF.

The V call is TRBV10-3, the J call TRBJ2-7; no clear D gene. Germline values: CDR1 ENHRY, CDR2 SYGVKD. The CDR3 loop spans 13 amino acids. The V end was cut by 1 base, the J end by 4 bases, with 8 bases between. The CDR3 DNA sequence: TGTGCCATCAGTGAGTATAAATCTTACGAGCAGTACTTC. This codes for CAISEYKSYEQYF.

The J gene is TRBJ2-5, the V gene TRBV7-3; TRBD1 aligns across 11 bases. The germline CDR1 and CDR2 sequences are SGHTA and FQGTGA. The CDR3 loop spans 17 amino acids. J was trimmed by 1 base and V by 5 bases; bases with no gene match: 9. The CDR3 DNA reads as TGTGCCAGCAGCCCCTCCCGGGACAGGGGGAGCCAAGAGACCCAGTACTTC. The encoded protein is CASSPSRDRGSQETQYF.

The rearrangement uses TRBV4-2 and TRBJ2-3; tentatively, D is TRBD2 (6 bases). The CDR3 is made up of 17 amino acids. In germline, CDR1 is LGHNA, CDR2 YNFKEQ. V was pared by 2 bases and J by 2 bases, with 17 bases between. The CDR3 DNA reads TGTGCCAGCAGCCAAAACGGTCCGGGACTCATCACAGATACGCAGTATTTT. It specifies CASSQNGPGLITDTQYF.

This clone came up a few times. In DNA form, the CDR3 reads TGCGCCAGCAGCCAGTGGACAACGAACACTGAAGCTTTCTTT. Translating gives CASSQWTTNTEAFF. The V gene is TRBV4-1, the J gene TRBJ1-1; a weak D match, TRBD1 (5 bases). V was pared by 3 bases and J by 1 base, with 9 bases between. Germline values: CDR1 MGHRA, CDR2 YSYEKL. The CDR3 spans 14 residues.

The CDR3 spells CASSGTGPSRRYEQYF. DNA for the CDR3: TGTGCCAGCAGCGGGACAGGCCCCTCTCGGCGCTACGAGCAGTACTTC. The chain uses TRBV5-4 and TRBJ2-7, with 8 bases that match TRBD1. V shed 4 bases, J shed 3 bases, and the junction held 12 bases outside the gene matches. Germline V CDR1 and CDR2: SGHNT, YYREEE (reference sequence). The CDR3 covers 16 residues.

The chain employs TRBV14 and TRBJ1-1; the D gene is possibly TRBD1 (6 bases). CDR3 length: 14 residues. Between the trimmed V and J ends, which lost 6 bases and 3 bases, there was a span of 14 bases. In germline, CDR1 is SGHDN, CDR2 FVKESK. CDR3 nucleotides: TGTGCCAGCAGGGCCTTGGGGGCATACACTGAAGCTTTCTTT. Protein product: CASRALGAYTEAFF.

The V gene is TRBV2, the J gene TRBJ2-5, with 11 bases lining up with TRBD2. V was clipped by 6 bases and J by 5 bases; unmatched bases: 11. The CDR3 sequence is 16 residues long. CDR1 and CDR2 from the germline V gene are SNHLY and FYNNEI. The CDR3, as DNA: TGTGCCAGCAGGACCGGTAGCGGGGGGGCCCTGGAGACCCAGTACTTC. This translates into CASRTGSGGALETQYF.

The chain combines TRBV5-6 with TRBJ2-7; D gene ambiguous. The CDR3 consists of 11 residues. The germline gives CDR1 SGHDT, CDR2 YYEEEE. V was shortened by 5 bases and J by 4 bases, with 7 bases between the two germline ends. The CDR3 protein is CASRREYEQYF. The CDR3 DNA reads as TGTGCCAGCAGGCGTGAGTACGAGCAGTACTTC.